Presented here are 16 T cell receptor beta chains from one specimen sequenced in a study of shared clonotypes between healthy human individuals. Method: immunoSEQ multiplex PCR; TCRdb's copy keeps in-frame clones and lacks some. The sample lists 2 million to 2.5 million clones; 90% to 97% were seen once. Sequencing was done on a sample of naive CD4+ T cells sorted from blood. Noted subset: CD45RA+ positively selected. Every receptor here comes from a man aged 18 to 30 in good health.

The V call is TRBV6-6, the J call TRBJ2-7, with 11 bases lining up with TRBD1. V lost 7 bases to trimming and J lost 6 bases; unmatched junction nucleotides: 11. Germline V gene data show CDR1 as MNHNY and CDR2 as SVGAGI (reference sequence). CDR3 length equals 15 residues. The CDR3: CASTFSQGQGVEQYF. CDR3 DNA: TGTGCCAGCACCTTTAGTCAGGGACAGGGGGTCGAGCAGTACTTC.

About this clone itself: This sample also contains other DNA sequences that code for the same CDR3. The rearrangement uses TRBV30 and TRBJ1-6, with 10 bases aligning to TRBD1. This CDR3 is 14 amino acids long. Per germline, CDR1 GTSNPN and CDR2 SVGIG (reference sequence). V lost 5 bases to trimming and J lost 7 bases; unmatched junction nucleotides: 5. The CDR3 DNA reads as TGTGCCTGGTCCGACAGGGGGCGAAATTCACCCCTCCACTTT. The encoded protein is CAWSDRGRNSPLHF.

The chain combines TRBV14 with TRBJ2-7, with 8 bases that match TRBD2. J lost 5 bases, V lost 2 bases, and 8 bases had no gene match. CDR1 SGHDN and CDR2 FVKESK come from the germline V gene. The length of the CDR3 is 15 residues. The CDR3 DNA sequence: TGTGCCAGCAGCCAAAGCGGGGGTAGGGTCCACGAGCAGTACTTC. Its translation is CASSQSGGRVHEQYF.

The V call is TRBV6-1, the J call TRBJ1-6, with D hard to call. Germline CDR1 MNHNS, CDR2 SASEGT. This CDR3 is 14 amino acids long. Trimming shortened V by 0 bases and J by 11 bases, and 11 bases separated the two germline ends. The CDR3 bases are TGTGCCAGCAGTGAAGCCGGAGGACCTACACCCCTCCACTTT. This encodes CASSEAGGPTPLHF.

The J gene is TRBJ2-5, the V gene TRBV27; TRBD1 or TRBD2 may be the D gene (5 bases each). The CDR3 loop spans 13 amino acids. Germline assignment: CDR1 MNHEY and CDR2 SMNVEV (reference sequence). Trimming removed 5 bases at V and 5 bases at J, with 12 bases between. The CDR3 here is CASSPGRRETQYF. The DNA for the CDR3 is TGTGCCAGCAGTCCGGGACGCCGGGAGACCCAGTACTTC.

The rearrangement uses TRBV9 and TRBJ1-1; maybe TRBD1 (5 bases). The CDR3 loop spans 14 amino acids. Germline V gives CDR1 SGDLS, CDR2 YYNGEE. V lost 2 bases and J 1 base, leaving 9 bases between the germline ends. The CDR3 region is CASSVRGENTEAFF. In DNA, the CDR3 is TGTGCCAGCAGCGTGCGGGGGGAGAACACTGAAGCTTTCTTT.

The chain recombines TRBV27 with TRBJ1-1; D possibly corresponds to TRBD1 (5 bases). The germline CDR1 and CDR2 sequences are MNHEY and SMNVEV (reference sequence). CDR3 length: 12 amino acids. Trimming took 10 bases from V and 6 from J, leaving 15 bases between them. CDR3 nucleotide sequence: TGTGCCACCCGCCAAGGGGTCGCTGAAGCTTTCTTT. Protein sequence: CATRQGVAEAFF.

This clone was picked up one time. The chain employs TRBV6-1 and TRBJ2-1, with D possibly matching TRBD2 (5 bases). The CDR3 has 12 residues. Germline assignment: CDR1 MNHNS and CDR2 SASEGT. Trimming left V 6 bases short and J 10 bases short, with 13 bases between. The CDR3 nucleotides read TGTGCCAGCAGCGTTAGCGCTGGGGAGCAGTTCTTC. It encodes CASSVSAGEQFF.

This clone was seen once. CDR3 sequence: CASSLVGLAGPSSYNEQFF. DNA of the CDR3: TGTGCCAGCAGCTTAGTCGGACTAGCGGGACCGAGCTCCTACAATGAGCAGTTCTTC. The chain uses TRBV7-2 and TRBJ2-1; 12 nucleotides align to TRBD2. CDR1 and CDR2 from the germline V gene are SGHTA and FQGNSA. Trimming cost V 1 base and J 0 bases; bases outside gene matches: 7. The CDR3 runs 19 residues.

This clone was observed once. CDR3 loop: CASSLGGHSTYEQYF. CDR3 bases: TGTGCCAGCAGCTTAGGGGGGCATAGTACCTACGAGCAGTACTTC. V and J are TRBV7-2 and TRBJ2-7; D perhaps matches TRBD1 (6 bases). V dropped 1 base and J dropped 2 bases, with 12 bases sitting between them. This CDR3 has 15 residues. Germline CDR1 and CDR2: SGHTA and FQGNSA.

The V gene is TRBV9, the J gene TRBJ2-3, with 9 bases matching TRBD1. Per germline, CDR1 SGDLS and CDR2 YYNGEE. The CDR3 is 17 residues long. V gave up 3 bases and J gave up 1 base; unmatched junction bases: 9. For the CDR3, the DNA is TGTGCCAGCAGCGACATCCGGGACAGGGTCGGCACAGATACGCAGTATTTT. Translating gives CASSDIRDRVGTDTQYF. The complete variable domain, with remaining parts taken from reference TRBV9 and TRBJ2-3, reads DSGVTQTPKHLITATGQRVTLRCSPRSGDLSVYWYQQSLDQGLQFLIQYYNGEERAKGNILERFSAQQFPDLHSELNLSSLELGDSALYFCASSDIRDRVGTDTQYFGPGTRLTVL.

A few counts support this clone. Other DNA sequences of this sample code for an identical CDR3. V gene TRBV30 combines with J gene TRBJ2-5; a possible D gene is TRBD2 (5 bases). Germline V CDR1 and CDR2: GTSNPN, SVGIG (reference sequence). The CDR3 is made up of 12 amino acids. The V end was cut by 5 bases, the J end by 2 bases, with 9 bases between. The CDR3 DNA reads TGTGCCTGGGACCGGGGTCAAGAGACCCAGTACTTC. Its translation is CAWDRGQETQYF.

CDR3 in amino acids: CASSLTYRYEQYF. CDR3 bases: TGTGCCAGCAGTTTAACATATCGGTACGAGCAGTACTTC. The chain combines TRBV27 with TRBJ2-7; D is undetermined. The CDR3 runs to 13 residues. Germline V gene lookup returns CDR1 MNHEY and CDR2 SMNVEV (reference sequence). The V gene lost 2 bases and the J gene lost 4 bases, with 9 bases spanning the gap.

This rearrangement joins TRBV4-1 to TRBJ2-5; D perhaps matches TRBD2 (5 bases). V was pared by 0 bases and J by 3 bases, with 8 bases between. Germline lookup yields CDR1 MGHRA and CDR2 YSYEKL. This CDR3 has 14 residues. The DNA of the CDR3 is TGCGCCAGCAGCCAAGATAGAGGGAAAGAGACCCAGTACTTC. It specifies CASSQDRGKETQYF.

The rearrangement uses TRBV6-4 and TRBJ1-1; 9 bases are shared with TRBD1. The germline CDR1 and CDR2 sequences are MRHNA and SNTAGT. The CDR3 sequence is 13 residues long. V shed 6 bases and J 3 bases; nucleotides not matched to a gene: 2. The CDR3 nucleotides read TGTGCCAGCAGACGGACAGGGGACACTGAAGCTTTCTTT. Its protein product is CASRRTGDTEAFF.

The chain uses TRBV10-1 and TRBJ2-7, with 11 positions matching TRBD2. The V gene end was trimmed by 7 bases and the J gene end by 2 bases; junction bases not matched to a gene: 7. This CDR3 region has 15 residues. Germline CDR1 WNHNN, CDR2 SYGVQD (reference sequence). The CDR3 nucleotides are TGCGCCAGCACCAGACTAGCGGGACATACCTACGAGCAGTACTTC. Translated, it gives CASTRLAGHTYEQYF.